What follows are 7 T cell receptor beta chains derived from one specimen sequenced in a study of shared clonotypes between healthy human individuals. Profiled with immunoSEQ multiplex PCR; TCRdb holds only in-frame clones, not every one. Among about 2,100,000 clones listed, about 92% were seen once. Terminally differentiated effector memory CD45RA+ cells were left out of the naive CD8 fraction, which was CD45RO-negative and positively selected for CCR7. Sequencing used naive CD8+ T cells from PBMCs. Receptor source: a man younger than 35 in good health. Some clones in this sample may be carry-over from other donors' samples.

This sequence joins TRBV6-1 and TRBJ2-1, with 8 bases matching TRBD2. This CDR3 spans 16 amino acids. Looked up from germline, CDR1 is MNHNS and CDR2 is SASEGT. The trim removed 1 base at V and 3 bases at J, leaving 5 bases unmatched. Here the CDR3 reads CASSEEGLAVYNEQFF. DNA of the CDR3: TGTGCCAGCAGTGAAGAAGGACTAGCAGTCTACAATGAGCAGTTCTTC.

The rearrangement links TRBV29-1 to TRBJ2-3; D ambiguous. CDR3 size: 13 residues. V was trimmed by 7 bases and J by 2 bases, leaving 13 bases between them. Germline loops: CDR1 SQVTM, CDR2 ANQGSEA. The CDR3 region has the DNA TGCAGCGCCGAGCGTCAGGACACAGATACGCAGTATTTT. Translated, it gives CSAERQDTDTQYF.

The gene calls are TRBV11-2 and TRBJ2-3; D is tentatively TRBD1 or TRBD2 (5 bases each). Deletions cut 2 bases from V and 6 bases from J, with 9 bases between. The CDR3 loop spans 13 amino acids. Germline V CDR1 and CDR2: SGHAT, FQNNGV. The CDR3 coding sequence is TGTGCCAGCAGCTTATGGGGGATGGATACGCAGTATTTT. This translates into CASSLWGMDTQYF.

The chain is built from TRBV9 and TRBJ2-2; no definite D call. The V end was cut by 4 bases, the J end by 6 bases, with 10 bases between. From germline, CDR1 is SGDLS and CDR2 YYNGEE. The CDR3 is 13 amino acids. The CDR3 nucleotides are TGTGCCAGCAGCCCTCGAGCTGCCGGGGAGCTGTTTTTT. Protein product: CASSPRAAGELFF. Filled out from reference TRBV9 and TRBJ2-2, the complete variable domain reads DSGVTQTPKHLITATGQRVTLRCSPRSGDLSVYWYQQSLDQGLQFLIQYYNGEERAKGNILERFSAQQFPDLHSELNLSSLELGDSALYFCASSPRAAGELFFGEGSRLTVL.

This clone was seen only once. The V and J genes are TRBV4-1 and TRBJ1-2; D uncertain. The CDR3 is made up of 14 amino acids. V was pared by 1 base and J by 8 bases, with 14 bases between. Germline CDR1 and CDR2: MGHRA and YSYEKL. CDR3 sequence: CASSQGNGHWGYTF. The CDR3 DNA is TGCGCCAGCAGCCAAGGAAACGGTCATTGGGGCTACACCTTC.

The V and J genes are TRBV7-9 and TRBJ2-1, with 10 nucleotides matching TRBD2. Germline V gene lookup returns CDR1 SEHNR and CDR2 FQNEAQ (reference sequence). The CDR3 covers 18 residues. The trim removed 1 base at V and 5 bases at J, leaving 11 bases unmatched. As DNA, the CDR3 is TGTGCCAGCAGCTTAGGGTTACGGGTCCTAGCGGGAGACAATGAGCAGTTCTTC. Protein product: CASSLGLRVLAGDNEQFF.

V gene TRBV6-6 combines with J gene TRBJ1-2; D remains ambiguous. Trimming stripped 6 bases from V and 4 bases from J, with 15 bases between. Germline loops: CDR1 MNHNY, CDR2 SVGAGI (reference sequence). The CDR3 loop spans 14 amino acids. The CDR3 here is CASSLVPAVYGYTF. In nucleotides, the CDR3 is TGTGCCAGCAGCCTTGTGCCGGCAGTCTATGGCTACACCTTC.